The rows below give T cell receptor beta chains drawn from one sample of a study of T-cell reconstitution after alpha-beta-depleted transplantation in children. MiXCR, applied by TCRdb to the PCR reads, yields one record per CDR3 protein. The sample consists of some 840,000 distinct CDR3 sequences, roughly 16% of them appearing once. The starting material was PBMCs, mostly from graft donor cells, obtained 360 days after TCRalphabeta/CD19-depleted stem cell transplant. The receptors were sampled from a male patient younger than 18 who had a stem cell transplant for acute lymphoblastic leukemia, so the T cells may come from the graft donor. Both conserved end residues are part of each CDR3. The order of the fields is CDR3 protein, CDR3 DNA, V gene, CDR3 length, D gene, J gene, clone size. The D gene is left open where the match is weak. The size field is filled for only some rows; it gives once, few, many or a size class.

CASGRAYQETQYF TGTGCCAGCGGAAGAGCGTACCAAGAGACCCAGTACTTC TRBV6-6 13 . TRBJ2-5 few
CASLSGNTIYF TGTGCCAGCCTCTCTGGAAACACCATATATTTT TRBV7-9 11 . TRBJ1-3 few
CSARWGENQPQHF TGCAGTGCTAGGTGGGGGGAAAATCAGCCCCAGCATTTT TRBV20-1 13 . TRBJ1-5 few
CASSLSGETEAFF TGTGCCAGCAGCTTGTCAGGGGAGACTGAAGCTTTCTTT TRBV7-9 13 . TRBJ1-1 .
CASSPPGSGYNEQFF TGTGCCAGTAGTCCCCCCGGGAGCGGCTACAATGAGCAGTTCTTC TRBV19 15 . TRBJ2-1 .
CASSPTLSSYNSPLHF TGCGCCAGCAGCCCGACACTGAGCTCCTATAATTCACCCCTCCACTTT TRBV4-1 16 . TRBJ1-6 once
CASSYGGGGNQPQHF TGTGCCAGCAGTTACGGGGGTGGGGGCAATCAGCCCCAGCATTTT TRBV6-2/TRBV6-3 15 . TRBJ1-5 .
CATSRRGNYEQYF TGTGCCACCAGCCGCAGGGGGAACTACGAGCAGTACTTC TRBV15 13 TRBD1 TRBJ2-7 .
CASSPGLAGSQADTQYF TGTGCCAGCAGCCCGGGACTAGCGGGATCCCAGGCGGATACGCAGTATTTT TRBV7-8 17 TRBD2 TRBJ2-3 few
CASSRLDSGTYSEQFF TGTGCCAGCAGCCGATTGGATAGCGGGACATATAGTGAGCAGTTCTTC TRBV14 16 TRBD2 TRBJ2-1 few
CATSRAGATGELFF TGTGCCACCAGCCGGGCAGGGGCCACCGGGGAGCTGTTTTTT TRBV15 14 . TRBJ2-2 many
CASSLGGTGPLYEQYF TGTGCCAGCAGCTTGGGTGGGACAGGCCCTCTCTACGAGCAGTACTTC TRBV5-6 16 TRBD1 TRBJ2-7 few
CASSPDPGGPRRPYEQYF TGCGCCAGCAGCCCCGATCCCGGGGGCCCTCGGAGACCATACGAGCAGTACTTC TRBV4-1 18 . TRBJ2-7 once
CSARGPGQGPGGQYF TGCAGTGCTAGAGGGCCGGGACAGGGGCCCGGGGGGCAGTACTTC TRBV20-1 15 TRBD1 TRBJ2-7 few
CASSGTSGSSYEQYF TGCGCCAGCAGCGGGACTAGCGGGAGTAGCTACGAGCAGTACTTC TRBV5-1 15 TRBD2 TRBJ2-7 few
CASSLMRGTTDTQYF TGCGCCAGCAGCTTGATGCGGGGGACCACAGATACGCAGTATTTT TRBV5-1 15 TRBD2 TRBJ2-3 few
CSVEWSGAATVF TGCAGCGTTGAATGGTCCGGGGCGGCCACGGTCTTC TRBV29-1 12 . TRBJ2-1 many
CASSFAGTVSYEQYF TGTGCCAGCAGCTTCGCCGGGACAGTATCCTACGAGCAGTACTTC TRBV5-6 15 TRBD1 TRBJ2-7 few
CASSFQGNRGTFF TGTGCCAGCAGTTTTCAGGGGAACAGGGGAACTTTCTTT TRBV12-3/TRBV12-4 13 TRBD1 TRBJ1-1 once
CASRRTRARGPGNTIYF TGTGCCAGCAGGCGTACTAGGGCCAGAGGGCCGGGAAACACCATATATTTT TRBV12-3/TRBV12-4 17 . TRBJ1-3 few